This T cell receptor beta chain emerged from a study of response to subunit inactivated influenza vaccine. Whole-study results and caveats: The authors suggested that few new T cells are recruited per seasonal influenza vaccination.

MiXCR, applied by TCRdb to the RT-PCR reads, yields one record per CDR3 protein. The sample carries around 520,000 distinct CDR3 sequences, roughly 23% recorded once. Details on this clonotype: Antigen specificity is unknown.

V was cut by 1 base and J by 4 bases, with 10 bases left in between. This CDR3 contains 14 residues. Germline V gene sequence: CDR1 SGHTA, CDR2 FQGNSA. The source is a man aged 50 or older who received an inactivated influenza vaccine. Sequencing was performed on CD4+ T cells sorted from PBMCs, taken approximately 5 days after vaccination. The chain couples TRBV7-2 to TRBJ1-1; D call uncertain. CDR3 loop: CASSLEPLSTEAFF. CDR3 DNA sequence: TGTGCCAGCAGCTTAGAACCGTTGAGCACTGAAGCTTTCTTT. Based on the CDR3 plus reference TRBV7-2 and TRBJ1-1, the full variable domain is GAGVSQSPSNKVTEKGKDVELRCDPISGHTALYWYRQSLGQGLEFLIYFQGNSAPDKSGLPSDRFSAERTGGSVSTLTIQRTQQEDSAVYLCASSLEPLSTEAFFGQGTRLTVV.